Presented here are 18 T cell receptor beta chains from one specimen sequenced in a study of blood T cells in healthy people across ages. Primers used in a second PCR of about 7 to 11 cycles were a sample-barcoded 5' primer and a J-beta primer mix. TCRdb used MiXCR to reprocess the 5' RACE reads, holding one entry per CDR3 protein. The sample lists hundreds of thousands of distinct CDR3 sequences; 56% were seen once. Sequencing was done on a sample of blood. Source of these receptors: a man in his forties in good health.

The V and J genes are TRBV12-3 or TRBV12-4 and TRBJ2-3, with 7 bases lining up with TRBD1. The CDR3 sequence is 15 residues long. V gave up 3 bases and J gave up 4 bases; unmatched junction bases: 7. Here the CDR3 DNA reads TGTGCCAGCAGTTTCCACACTACAGGGGCAGATACGCAGTATTTT. Its protein product is CASSFHTTGADTQYF.

This clonotype has only one observation. The V call is TRBV20-1, the J call TRBJ2-1; 7 bases line up with TRBD2. The J call may be mistaken, given a closer DNA end match to TRBJ2-7. The germline V gene encodes CDR1 DFQATT and CDR2 SNEGSKA (reference sequence). The CDR3 extends over 16 amino acids. CDR3 protein: CSARVRSGNNYNEQYF. The CDR3 DNA is TGCAGTGCTAGAGTGAGAAGCGGGAATAACTACAATGAGCAGTACTTC.

The chain links TRBV28 to TRBJ2-5; 7 bases align to TRBD1. The germline gives CDR1 MDHEN, CDR2 SYDVKM. V gave up 4 bases and J gave up 4 bases; unmatched junction bases: 9. The CDR3 runs to 15 residues. CDR3 in DNA: TGTGCCAGCAGTTCGCAGCGGACAGGAGTAGAGACCCAGTACTTC. Translation gives CASSSQRTGVETQYF. The whole variable domain, filled in from reference TRBV28 and TRBJ2-5, reads DVKVTQSSRYLVKRTGEKVFLECVQDMDHENMFWYRQDPGLGLRLIYFSYDVKMKEKGDIPEGYSVSREKKERFSLILESASTNQTSMYLCASSSQRTGVETQYFGPGTRLLVL.

The genes are TRBV28 and TRBJ2-4; D possibly matches TRBD1 or TRBD2 (5 bases each). The end of the DNA is better explained by TRBJ2-5, so the J call may be wrong. The CDR3 is 14 amino acids. The germline CDR1 and CDR2 sequences are MDHEN and SYDVKM. CDR3 DNA: TGTGCCAGCACTCTTGGGGGAAGAAGGGAGACCCAGTACTTC. It translates to CASTLGGRRETQYF.

Turning to this clonotype: This could be a read error, since a much larger clone is one nucleotide away. V and J are TRBV27 and TRBJ1-5, with a possible D match to TRBD1 (6 bases). The germline V gene encodes CDR1 MNHEY and CDR2 SMNVEV (reference sequence). This CDR3 is built from 13 residues. CDR3 sequence: CASGDTGNPPQHF. The CDR3 DNA follows: TGTGCCAGCGGTGATACAGGGAATCCGCCCCAGCATTTT.

With respect to this clonotype: A much larger clone differs by one base, so this may be a read error. The chain has TRBV10-3 and TRBJ1-4; 9 bases match TRBD1. The germline gives CDR1 ENHRY, CDR2 SYGVKD. The CDR3 consists of 16 residues. CDR3 nucleotides: TGTACCATCAGTGACAGTCTCCGACAGGGGGGCGAAAAACTGTTTTTT. Translating it yields CTISDSLRQGGEKLFF.

This clonotype was observed a few times. V is TRBV27 and J is TRBJ2-1; maybe TRBD2 (6 bases). The germline CDR1 and CDR2 sequences are MNHEY and SMNVEV (reference sequence). This CDR3 spans 16 amino acids. Trimming stripped 5 bases from V and 1 base from J, with 15 bases between. The DNA for the CDR3 is TGTGCCAGCAGTCCGTCAGCGGGCCTATCCTACAATGAGCAGTTCTTC. This gives the protein CASSPSAGLSYNEQFF.

The chain has TRBV29-1 and TRBJ2-7; possible D gene TRBD2, 5 bases. The V gene lost 5 bases and the J gene lost 0 bases, with 17 bases spanning the gap. The CDR3 length is 15 residues. Germline lookup yields CDR1 SQVTM and CDR2 ANQGSEA. CDR3 nucleotides: TGCAGCGTTCACCCTCTAGCCCTAAGCTCCTACGAGCAGTACTTC. Residues: CSVHPLALSSYEQYF.

A note on this clonotype: A junction end diverges from the germline sequence, so it may reflect a read error. The rearrangement uses TRBV24-1 and TRBJ2-1; D not resolved. The CDR3 length is 11 residues. Germline V lookup: CDR1 KGHDR, CDR2 SFDVKD. The CDR3 region has the DNA TGTGCCAACAGTGATTTGTATGAGCAGTTCTTC. This sequence encodes CANSDLYEQFF.

This clonotype turned up a few times. The V call is TRBV13, the J call TRBJ2-3; 7 bases agree with TRBD2. V dropped 0 bases and J dropped 1; count of bases not matched to a gene: 4. The CDR3 totals 16 residues. Germline CDR1 is PRHDT and CDR2 is FYEKMQ (reference sequence). CDR3 sequence: CASSLGAGVGTDTQYF. CDR3 coding DNA: TGTGCCAGCAGCTTAGGGGCGGGAGTAGGCACAGATACGCAGTATTTT.

This clonotype was recorded a few times. The rearrangement links TRBV4-1 to TRBJ2-7, with D uncertain. Trimming pared 1 base from V and 1 base from J, leaving 8 bases between. CDR3 length: 14 amino acids. CDR1 and CDR2 (germline): MGHRA, YSYEKL. CDR3 protein: CASSQVGVSYEQYF. CDR3 nucleotide sequence: TGCGCCAGCAGCCAAGTCGGTGTGTCCTACGAGCAGTACTTC.

This rearrangement joins TRBV6-6 to TRBJ2-5; 7 nucleotides agree with TRBD1. The J call is uncertain, as TRBJ2-7 better fits the DNA end. The CDR3 loop spans 13 amino acids. Per the germline V gene, CDR1 is MNHNY and CDR2 is SVGAGI (reference sequence). The CDR3 loop is CASRVTGAYEQYF. In nucleotides, the CDR3 is TGTGCCAGCAGGGTAACAGGGGCCTACGAGCAGTACTTC.

The chain joins TRBV7-9 to TRBJ1-1; D not resolved. CDR3 length: 14 amino acids. Between the trimmed V and J ends, which lost 5 bases and 3 bases, there was a span of 13 bases. Germline V gives CDR1 SEHNR, CDR2 FQNEAQ (reference sequence). The CDR3 here is CASSPYNGDTEAFF. CDR3 in DNA: TGTGCCAGCAGCCCTTACAATGGGGACACTGAAGCTTTCTTT.

The gene calls are TRBV25-1 and TRBJ1-2; 8 bases fit TRBD1. Trimming removed 9 bases from V and 8 bases from J; junction bases left unmatched: 11. Germline lookup yields CDR1 MGHDK and CDR2 SYGVNS. CDR3 size: 13 residues. CDR3 sequence: CASTRGDRGGYTF. In DNA form, the CDR3 reads TGTGCCAGTACGAGGGGAGACAGGGGCGGCTACACCTTC.

The genes are TRBV5-5 and TRBJ2-1; 7 bases agree with TRBD2. The CDR3 sequence is 15 residues long. V lost 4 bases, J lost 5 bases, and 9 bases stayed unmatched. The germline V gene has CDR1 SGHKS and CDR2 YYEKEE (reference sequence). The CDR3 DNA is TGTGCCAGCAGCATGGGGGGAGGGGCTGACAATGAGCAGTTCTTC. Its translation is CASSMGGGADNEQFF.

This clonotype showed up just once. CDR3 DNA sequence: TGTGCCAGCAGCCAATATGGTCAGCCCCAGCATTTT. Protein: CASSQYGQPQHF. The chain joins TRBV3-1 to TRBJ1-5; D unresolved. This CDR3 has 12 amino acids. V was pared by 2 bases and J by 6 bases, with 5 bases between. Germline CDR1 is LGHDT and CDR2 is YNNKEL (reference sequence).

V usage is TRBV11-2 and J usage is TRBJ2-3; 7 nucleotides agree with TRBD1. There are 16 residues in the CDR3. Trimming cost V 5 bases and J 0 bases; bases outside gene matches: 8. The germline V gene has CDR1 SGHAT and CDR2 FQNNGV. The CDR3 spells CASSQNRGGSTDTQYF. The CDR3 nucleotides read TGTGCCAGCAGCCAAAACAGGGGTGGGAGCACAGATACGCAGTATTTT. Variable domain in full (rest from reference TRBV11-2 and TRBJ2-3): EAGVAQSPRYKIIEKRQSVAFWCNPISGHATLYWYQQILGQGPKLLIQFQNNGVVDDSQLPKDRFSAERLKGVDSTLKIQPAKLEDSAVYLCASSQNRGGSTDTQYFGPGTRLTVL.

The genes are TRBV28 and TRBJ1-5; possibly TRBD1 for D (6 bases). Trimming stripped 8 bases from V and 4 bases from J, with 15 bases between. The CDR3 spans 14 residues. Germline loops: CDR1 MDHEN, CDR2 SYDVKM. CDR3: CASDLPGENQPQHF. The CDR3, as DNA: TGTGCCAGCGACCTGCCAGGGGAAAATCAGCCCCAGCATTTT. The variable domain in full, completed from reference TRBV28 and TRBJ1-5, reads DVKVTQSSRYLVKRTGEKVFLECVQDMDHENMFWYRQDPGLGLRLIYFSYDVKMKEKGDIPEGYSVSREKKERFSLILESASTNQTSMYLCASDLPGENQPQHFGDGTRLSIL.